Each of the 27 T cell receptor beta chains below was sequenced from the same sample in a study of spatial heterogeneity in lung cancer. TCRdb analysed the 5' RACE reads with MiXCR anew, one entry per CDR3 protein. The data show around 100,000 distinct CDR3 sequences, roughly 10% seen once. Time point here: blood at routine non-recurrence follow-up after resection. Sequenced material: PBMCs, taken at follow-up. The receptors were sampled from a female donor with early-stage non-small cell lung cancer.

The sample holds a few counts of this clonotype. The chain joins TRBV27 to TRBJ2-7, with D possibly matching TRBD1 (6 bases). Germline V gives CDR1 MNHEY, CDR2 SMNVEV (reference sequence). The CDR3 has 17 amino acids. Trimming took off 6 bases at V and 7 bases at J, with 28 bases between the two ends. CDR3 loop: CASSLPKSPGVLGEQYV. DNA for the CDR3: TGTGCCAGCAGCCTCCCAAAAAGCCCAGGGGTATTGGGAGAGCAGTACGTC.

In its sample, this clonotype was seen a few times. The V gene is TRBV6-2 or TRBV6-3, the J gene TRBJ2-1; no reliable D call. Between the trimmed V and J ends, which lost 2 bases and 8 bases, there was a span of 4 bases. Germline loops: CDR1 MNHEY, CDR2 SVGEGT. The CDR3 contains 11 residues. CDR3: CASSYEDEQFF. The DNA of the CDR3 is TGTGCCAGCAGTTACGAAGATGAGCAGTTCTTC.

This clonotype showed up just a few times. The V call is TRBV7-2, the J call TRBJ2-1, with TRBD1 matching 9 bases. V gave up 5 bases and J gave up 6 bases; unmatched junction bases: 5. CDR3 length: 14 residues. Per the germline V gene, CDR1 is SGHTA and CDR2 is FQGNSA. This chain's CDR3 is CASSVRTGANEQFF. CDR3 DNA sequence: TGTGCCAGCAGCGTCAGGACAGGGGCCAATGAGCAGTTCTTC.

In this sample, this clonotype turned up many times. The V and J genes are TRBV10-3 and TRBJ1-2, with 9 bases identical to TRBD1. The CDR3 extends over 15 amino acids. Germline V gene sequence: CDR1 ENHRY, CDR2 SYGVKD. Losses at the gene ends were 0 bases for V and 8 bases for J; bases not matched to a gene: 7. The CDR3: CAISESGTGGGGYTF. In nucleotides, the CDR3 is TGTGCCATCAGTGAGTCGGGCACAGGGGGCGGCGGCTACACCTTC.

The genes are TRBV3-1 and TRBJ2-7; the D gene is possibly TRBD1 (5 bases). V lost 3 bases, J lost 2 bases, and 11 bases lay in between. Looked up from germline, CDR1 is LGHDT and CDR2 is YNNKEL (reference sequence). The CDR3 is 14 residues long. CDR3 in DNA: TGTGCCAGCAGCCATGGGGCAGAAACCTACGAGCAGTACTTC. Protein: CASSHGAETYEQYF.

In this sample, this clonotype turned up many times. This chain joins TRBV18 and TRBJ2-3; 7 bases are a match to TRBD1. CDR3 length: 18 amino acids. Germline CDR1 is KGHSH and CDR2 is LQKENI. V was pared by 2 bases and J by 0 bases, with 11 bases of the junction left unmatched. In nucleotides, the CDR3 is TGTGCCAGCTCACCAAATTCGGGACAGCGATCTAGCACAGATACGCAGTATTTT. It encodes CASSPNSGQRSSTDTQYF.

There are a few counts of this clonotype. CDR3 nucleotide sequence: TGTGCCAGCAGTTACTGGGACCCTCAAGATGAGCAGTTCTTC. Encoded protein: CASSYWDPQDEQFF. The rearrangement uses TRBV6-2 or TRBV6-3 and TRBJ2-1; D tentatively reads TRBD1 or TRBD2 (5 bases each). The length of the CDR3 is 14 residues. Germline assignment: CDR1 MNHEY and CDR2 SVGEGT. V lost 1 base to trimming and J lost 8 bases, with 12 bases between them.

This clonotype was seen a few times. This chain uses TRBV6-5 with TRBJ1-2, with D possibly TRBD1 on 6 matching bases. V was trimmed by 5 bases and J by 3 bases, leaving 16 bases between them. Germline V gene lookup returns CDR1 MNHEY and CDR2 SVGAGI. The CDR3 totals 15 residues. CDR3 nucleotides: TGTGCCAGCAGTCTTCTACAGGGTTTCGACTATGGCTACACCTTC. Its translation is CASSLLQGFDYGYTF.

This clonotype appeared many times. The chain uses TRBV5-7 and TRBJ2-7; no firm D call. TRBV5-7 has ORF status, its function being uncertain. CDR3 length: 14 residues. Deletions cut 2 bases from V and 3 bases from J, with 12 bases between. CDR3 in DNA: TGTGCCAGCAGCTTCACTTTCCTCAGCTACGAGCAGTACGTC. This encodes CASSFTFLSYEQYV.

This chain joins TRBV7-2 and TRBJ2-5, with a possible D match to TRBD1 (6 bases). The germline V gene has CDR1 SGHTA and CDR2 FQGNSA. Trimming pared 4 bases from V and 1 base from J, leaving 10 bases between. This CDR3 has 14 residues. The CDR3 spells CASSSQGIQETQYF. Here the CDR3 DNA reads TGTGCCAGCAGCTCCCAGGGGATCCAAGAGACCCAGTACTTC.

The rearrangement links TRBV28 to TRBJ2-7; D might be TRBD1 or TRBD2, each matching 5 bases. The V end lost 5 bases, the J end lost 4 bases, and 6 bases lay between the germline ends. The CDR3 extends over 11 amino acids. Per the germline V gene, CDR1 is MDHEN and CDR2 is SYDVKM. CDR3 sequence (DNA): TGTGCCAGCAGTGGGACGTACGAGCAGTACTTC. This sequence encodes CASSGTYEQYF.

The V gene is TRBV12-3 or TRBV12-4, the J gene TRBJ1-5; no firm D call. Trimming took off 6 bases at V and 1 base at J, with 10 bases between the two ends. There are 14 residues in the CDR3. CDR3 protein: CASSPGLSNQPQHF. The CDR3 DNA is TGTGCCAGCAGCCCTGGACTGAGCAATCAGCCCCAGCATTTT.

The chain joins TRBV4-2 to TRBJ2-7; 8 nucleotides line up with TRBD1. CDR3 length: 17 residues. Germline V gives CDR1 LGHNA, CDR2 YNFKEQ. The ends lost 0 bases at V and 3 bases at J; junction bases unmatched: 10. The CDR3 protein is CASSQDGQGRKVYEQYV. DNA for the CDR3: TGTGCCAGCAGCCAAGATGGACAGGGTAGAAAAGTCTACGAGCAGTACGTC.

This clonotype was detected only a few times. The gene calls are TRBV12-3 or TRBV12-4 and TRBJ2-1, with D tentatively TRBD2 (5 bases). Between the trimmed V and J ends, which lost 7 bases and 0 bases, there was a span of 10 bases. The CDR3 sequence is 14 residues long. The CDR3 region has the DNA TGTGCCAGCACCGGACTCCGCTCCTACAATGAGCAGTTCTTC. It codes for CASTGLRSYNEQFF.

The genes are TRBV29-1 and TRBJ2-2; TRBD2 aligns across 8 bases. V lost 4 bases, J lost 2 bases, and 3 bases stayed unmatched. Germline V gene sequence: CDR1 SQVTM, CDR2 ANQGSEA. CDR3 length: 14 residues. The CDR3 DNA reads as TGCAGCGTTGTCCGGGAGGGTAACACCGGGGAGCTGTTTTTT. It yields the protein CSVVREGNTGELFF.

The V call is TRBV10-3, the J call TRBJ2-7, with 12 bases lining up with TRBD1. Trimming removed 2 bases from V and 7 bases from J; junction bases left unmatched: 6. Germline V lookup: CDR1 ENHRY, CDR2 SYGVKD. CDR3 length: 15 residues. In DNA, the CDR3 is TGTGCCATCAGTGAGCCGGGACAGGGGGCACGGGAGCAGTACTTC. Its protein is CAISEPGQGAREQYF.

CDR3 DNA: TGTGCCAGCAGCTGGATTTCTAGCAATCAGCCCCAGCATTTT. Amino acids: CASSWISSNQPQHF. The chain combines TRBV12-3 or TRBV12-4 with TRBJ1-5; D is unclear. The V end was cut by 6 bases, the J end by 0 bases, with 9 bases between. The CDR3 totals 14 residues.

This clonotype was detected a few times. The CDR3: CASSYSTSSINYEQFF. The CDR3 DNA reads as TGTGCCAGCAGTTACTCGACTAGTTCGATCAATTATGAGCAGTTCTTC. The chain employs TRBV6-2 or TRBV6-3 and TRBJ2-1; possibly TRBD2 for D (6 bases). Trimming removed 0 bases at V and 8 bases at J, with 17 bases between. This CDR3 is 16 amino acids long. Germline CDR1 and CDR2: MNHEY and SVGEGT.

This clonotype was detected only a few times. The rearrangement links TRBV6-5 to TRBJ1-4; D remains unclear. CDR3 size: 14 residues. V was cut by 2 bases and J by 13 bases, with 17 bases left in between. The germline CDR1 and CDR2 sequences are MNHEY and SVGAGI. CDR3: CASSYTRTAVRLFF. The CDR3, as DNA: TGTGCCAGCAGTTACACGAGGACCGCTGTGAGACTGTTTTTT.

This clonotype came up a few times. The chain has TRBV24-1 and TRBJ2-2; maybe TRBD2 (6 bases). CDR3 length equals 15 residues. Looked up from germline, CDR1 is KGHDR and CDR2 is SFDVKD. Trimming took 4 bases from V and 4 from J, leaving 12 bases between them. CDR3 residues: CATSESGTSTGELFF. The CDR3 DNA follows: TGTGCCACCAGTGAATCCGGGACTTCCACCGGGGAGCTGTTTTTT.

The chain has TRBV20-1 and TRBJ2-1, with a tentative D call TRBD2 (5 bases). Trimming stripped 6 bases from V and 1 base from J, with 16 bases between. From germline, CDR1 is DFQATT and CDR2 SNEGSKA (reference sequence). The CDR3 is made up of 15 amino acids. As DNA, the CDR3 is TGCAGTGCCCAAAGAGGGCTAGGTTCCTACAATGAGCAGTTCTTC. Residues: CSAQRGLGSYNEQFF.

This clonotype was recorded at least ten times. The genes are TRBV5-1 and TRBJ2-1; D could derive from TRBD1 or TRBD2 (5 bases each). Germline loops: CDR1 SGHRS, CDR2 YFSETQ. The ends were cut back, 6 bases at V and 9 bases at J, with 22 bases in the middle. This CDR3 is 15 amino acids long. The CDR3 sequence is CASMLSVQRGAEQFF. As DNA, the CDR3 is TGCGCCAGCATGTTGTCGGTCCAGAGGGGCGCTGAGCAGTTCTTC.

The sample holds many counts of this clonotype. The chain is built from TRBV18 and TRBJ2-1; 9 nucleotides line up with TRBD2. This CDR3 region has 16 residues. Germline loops: CDR1 KGHSH, CDR2 LQKENI. Trimming removed 5 bases from V and 7 bases from J; junction bases left unmatched: 12. The CDR3 is CASSSSGTSNLNEQFF. DNA for the CDR3: TGTGCCAGCTCATCGTCCGGGACTAGCAATCTTAATGAGCAGTTCTTC.

This clonotype has only a few counts. This sequence joins TRBV3-1 and TRBJ1-3, with a weak D call TRBD1 (5 bases). V was clipped by 8 bases and J by 0 bases, with 5 bases between them. Germline CDR1 reads LGHDT; CDR2 reads YNNKEL (reference sequence). This CDR3 comprises 12 residues. DNA for the CDR3: TGTGCCAGCCAGGGCTCTGGAAACACCATATATTTT. Translated, it gives CASQGSGNTIYF.

The chain employs TRBV28 and TRBJ2-7; the match to TRBD2 covers 11 bases. V was clipped by 4 bases and J by 1 base; unmatched bases: 9. Germline loops: CDR1 MDHEN, CDR2 SYDVKM. This CDR3 region has 17 residues. In nucleotides, the CDR3 is TGTGCCAGCAGTTCCTTTGGGACTAGCGGACGATCCTACGAGCAGTACTTC. It yields the protein CASSSFGTSGRSYEQYF.

The chain is built from TRBV28 and TRBJ1-4; 10 bases match TRBD1. CDR3 length: 13 residues. Germline loops: CDR1 MDHEN, CDR2 SYDVKM. V dropped 11 bases and J dropped 6; count of bases not matched to a gene: 6. The CDR3 nucleotides are TGTGCCGGAGGGGGACAGGGGCATGAAAAACTGTTTTTT. Its protein product is CAGGGQGHEKLFF.

In its sample, this clonotype was seen a few times. This rearrangement joins TRBV5-1 to TRBJ2-1; 10 bases align to TRBD2. CDR1 is SGHRS and CDR2 is YFSETQ in the germline V gene. The ends lost 5 bases at V and 2 bases at J; junction bases unmatched: 1. This CDR3 spans 14 amino acids. In DNA, the CDR3 is TGCGCCAGCAGAGCGGGAGGGACCTACAATGAGCAGTTCTTC. Translating it yields CASRAGGTYNEQFF.